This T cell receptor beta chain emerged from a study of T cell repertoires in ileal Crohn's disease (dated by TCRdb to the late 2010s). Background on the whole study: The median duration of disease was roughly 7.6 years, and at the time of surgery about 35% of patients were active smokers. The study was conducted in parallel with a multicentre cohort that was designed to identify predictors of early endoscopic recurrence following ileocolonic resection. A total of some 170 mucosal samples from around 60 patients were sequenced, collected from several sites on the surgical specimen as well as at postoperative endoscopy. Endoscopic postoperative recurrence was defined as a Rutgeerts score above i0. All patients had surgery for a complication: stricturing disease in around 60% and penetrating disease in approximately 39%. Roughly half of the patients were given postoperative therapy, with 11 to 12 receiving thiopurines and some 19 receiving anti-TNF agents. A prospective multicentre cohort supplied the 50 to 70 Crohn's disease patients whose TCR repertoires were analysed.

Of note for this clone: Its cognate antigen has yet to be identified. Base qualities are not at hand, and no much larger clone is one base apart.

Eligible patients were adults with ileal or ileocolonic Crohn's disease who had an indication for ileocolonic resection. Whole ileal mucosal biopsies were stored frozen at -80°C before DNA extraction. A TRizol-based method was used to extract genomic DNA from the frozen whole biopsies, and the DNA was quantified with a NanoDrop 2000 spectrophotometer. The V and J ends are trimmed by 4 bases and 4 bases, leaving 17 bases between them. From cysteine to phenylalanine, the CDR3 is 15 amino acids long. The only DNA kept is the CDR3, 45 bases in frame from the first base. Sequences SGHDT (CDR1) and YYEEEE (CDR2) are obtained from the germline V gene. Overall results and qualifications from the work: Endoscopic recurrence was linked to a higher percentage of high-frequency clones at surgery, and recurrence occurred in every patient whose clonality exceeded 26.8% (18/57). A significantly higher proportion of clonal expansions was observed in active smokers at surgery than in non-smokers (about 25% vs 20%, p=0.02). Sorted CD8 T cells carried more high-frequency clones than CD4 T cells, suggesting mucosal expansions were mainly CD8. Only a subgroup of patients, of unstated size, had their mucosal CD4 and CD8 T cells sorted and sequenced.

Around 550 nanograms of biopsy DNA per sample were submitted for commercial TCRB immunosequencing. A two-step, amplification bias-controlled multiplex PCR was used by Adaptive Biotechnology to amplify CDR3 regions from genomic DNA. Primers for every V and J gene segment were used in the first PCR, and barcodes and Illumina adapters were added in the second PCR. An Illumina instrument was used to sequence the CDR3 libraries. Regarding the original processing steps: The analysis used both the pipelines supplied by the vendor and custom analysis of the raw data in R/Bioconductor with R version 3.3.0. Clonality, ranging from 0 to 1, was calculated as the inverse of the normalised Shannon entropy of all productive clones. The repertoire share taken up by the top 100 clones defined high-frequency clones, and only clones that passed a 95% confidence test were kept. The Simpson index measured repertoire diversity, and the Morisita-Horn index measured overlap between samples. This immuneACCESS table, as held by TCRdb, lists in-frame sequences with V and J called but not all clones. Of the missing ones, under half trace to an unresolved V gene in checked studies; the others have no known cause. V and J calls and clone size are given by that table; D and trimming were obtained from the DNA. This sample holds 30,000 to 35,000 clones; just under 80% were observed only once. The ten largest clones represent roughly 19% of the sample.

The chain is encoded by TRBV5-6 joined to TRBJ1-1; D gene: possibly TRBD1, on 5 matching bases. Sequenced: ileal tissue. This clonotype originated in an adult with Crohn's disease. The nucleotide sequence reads TGTGCCAGCAGCGGTGGGAACCGGGGGGGCACTGAAGCTTTCTTT. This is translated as CASSGGNRGGTEAFF. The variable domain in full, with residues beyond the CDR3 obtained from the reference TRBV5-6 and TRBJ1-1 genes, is DAGVTQSPTHLIKTRGQQVTLRCSPKSGHDTVSWYQQALGQGPQFIFQYYEEEERQRGNFPDRFSGHQFPNYSSELNVNALLLGDSALYLCASSGGNRGGTEAFFGQGTRLTVV.